This T cell receptor (beta chain) originates from a study of technical replicates of blood from a handful of donors. The repertoire was sequenced with immunoSEQ multiplex PCR; TCRdb's copy has only in-frame clones and lacks some. The sample yields about 63,000 clones, more than 85% seen once. Per the germline V gene, CDR1 is PRHDT and CDR2 is FYEKMQ (reference sequence). V was trimmed by 5 bases and J by 10 bases, leaving 12 bases between them. The CDR3 spans 12 residues. The specimen sequenced was PBMCs. The clonotype originates from a human donor in good health. Some clones in this sample may be carry-over from other donors' samples. This chain connects TRBV13 to TRBJ2-1, with a weak D call TRBD2 (5 bases). The CDR3 coding sequence is TGTGCCAGCAGCCAGGATCCGGGGGAGCAGTTCTTC. Its protein is CASSQDPGEQFF.